The present T cell receptor beta chain was sequenced within a study of blood T cell repertoires in COVID-19. Study overall: The samples span acute and convalescent COVID-19 from the United States, Italy and Spain. The analysed material was cDNA or gDNA that came from T cells, B-cell-depleted T cells, or PBMCs.

The ends were cut back, 0 bases at V and 5 bases at J, with 8 bases in the middle. Per the germline V gene, CDR1 is SGHKS and CDR2 is YYEKEE (reference sequence). The CDR3 spans 13 residues. Authors' methods: Quantification of nucleated cells was approximated via reference gene primer amplification. Sequenced by immunoSEQ multiplex PCR; TCRdb stores in-frame clones only, minus some. D and trimming come from the DNA, and the V and J calls and clone size come from that table. There are roughly 500,000 clones in the sample; roughly 89% occur only once, and around 0.92% lies in the top ten. Seattle participants joined during active infection and were tracked over time.

The source is a man younger than 35 with COVID-19, enrolled during active disease. The sequenced sample was peripheral blood. The V and J genes are TRBV5-5 and TRBJ2-5; D is undetermined. The CDR3 sequence: CASSLVQAETQYF. The CDR3 nucleotides read TGTGCCAGCAGCTTGGTGCAGGCGGAGACCCAGTACTTC.